These 25 T cell receptor beta chains were sequenced from one sample in a study of OX40 agonist ivuxolimab in advanced cancers. Measured with immunoSEQ multiplex PCR; TCRdb has only the in-frame clones, and not every one. Of approximately 52,000 clones listed, approximately 94% are singletons. The sample in question was CD4+ or CD8+ T cells sorted from blood, obtained in a trial of the OX40 agonist ivuxolimab. The receptors here all came from an adult with an advanced solid tumor such as melanoma, head and neck, liver or kidney cancer.

The CDR3 nucleotides read TGTGCCAGCAGTGAATGGACTTCTAGCTCCTACGAGCAGTACTTC. Protein product: CASSEWTSSSYEQYF. V gene TRBV25-1 combines with J gene TRBJ2-7; D might be TRBD2 (5 bases). Trimming took 1 base from V and 0 from J, leaving 10 bases between them. This CDR3 is 15 amino acids long. Germline V gene lookup returns CDR1 MGHDK and CDR2 SYGVNS.

The gene calls are TRBV29-1 and TRBJ2-1; TRBD1 might be the D (5 bases). The length of the CDR3 is 13 residues. Trimming took off 3 bases at V and 1 base at J, with 7 bases between the two ends. Germline lookup yields CDR1 SQVTM and CDR2 ANQGSEA. The DNA of the CDR3 is TGCAGCGTTGACCCAGGGTCCTACAATGAGCAGTTCTTC. Translating gives CSVDPGSYNEQFF.

The genes are TRBV5-8 and TRBJ1-5, with 8 bases lining up with TRBD1. The CDR3 is made up of 16 amino acids. Trimming cost V 2 bases and J 3 bases; bases outside gene matches: 7. CDR1 is SGHTS and CDR2 is YDEGEE in the germline V gene. The CDR3 protein is CASSFETGVVNQPQHF. Written as DNA, the CDR3 is TGTGCCAGCAGCTTCGAGACAGGGGTTGTCAATCAGCCCCAGCATTTT.

This chain joins TRBV19 and TRBJ2-4; a weak D match, TRBD2 (5 bases). The germline V and J ends were trimmed by 5 bases and 5 bases, with 16 bases remaining between them. The germline V gene encodes CDR1 LNHDA and CDR2 SQIVND (reference sequence). The CDR3 has 15 residues. This chain's CDR3 is CASSDTTRTENIQYF. The CDR3 coding sequence is TGTGCCAGTAGTGACACAACTAGAACAGAAAACATTCAGTACTTC. The full variable domain, with the rest looked up from reference TRBV19 and TRBJ2-4, is DGGITQSPKYLFRKEGQNVTLSCEQNLNHDAMYWYRQDPGQGLRLIYYSQIVNDFQKGDIAEGYSVSREKKESFPLTVTSAQKNPTAFYLCASSDTTRTENIQYFGAGTRLSVL.

The J gene is TRBJ1-2, the V gene TRBV5-1; D is undetermined. Germline CDR1 reads SGHRS; CDR2 reads YFSETQ. The length of the CDR3 is 14 residues. With 0 bases removed from V and 0 bases from J, the gap between germline ends came to 6 bases. The CDR3 protein is CASSLELTNYGYTF. The CDR3 coding sequence is TGCGCCAGCAGCTTGGAGCTGACTAACTATGGCTACACCTTC.

The chain joins TRBV11-3 to TRBJ2-1; D remains ambiguous. Trimming cost V 6 bases and J 0 bases, with 15 bases left between them. The CDR3 length is 16 residues. The germline gives CDR1 SGHNT, CDR2 YENEEA. CDR3 region: CASRPRTGSSYNEQFF. DNA of the CDR3: TGTGCCAGCAGACCCCGTACCGGCTCCTCCTACAATGAGCAGTTCTTC.

This clone was found once. The chain has TRBV7-3 and TRBJ1-2; TRBD1 matches 7 bases. The germline gives CDR1 SGHTA, CDR2 FQGTGA. V shed 5 bases, J shed 2 bases, and the junction held 11 bases outside the gene matches. This CDR3 contains 16 residues. The CDR3 DNA is TGTGCCAGCAGCCCCGAGGGGGGACAGCGAAACTATGGCTACACCTTC. This sequence encodes CASSPEGGQRNYGYTF. The variable domain in full, with the rest retrieved from reference TRBV7-3 and TRBJ1-2, is GAGVSQTPSNKVTEKGKYVELRCDPISGHTALYWYRQSLGQGPEFLIYFQGTGAADDSGLPNDRFFAVRPEGSVSTLKIQRTERGDSAVYLCASSPEGGQRNYGYTFGSGTRLTVV.

The chain links TRBV2 to TRBJ1-1; perhaps TRBD1 as D (5 bases). This CDR3 has 11 amino acids. Germline CDR1 SNHLY, CDR2 FYNNEI. Trimming took 11 bases from V and 3 from J, leaving 10 bases between them. CDR3 DNA: TGTGCCTCGGGGGAGGACACTGAAGCTTTCTTT. Translating it yields CASGEDTEAFF.

The chain employs TRBV27 and TRBJ1-2; perhaps TRBD1 as D (6 bases). Deletions cut 3 bases from V and 2 bases from J, with 10 bases between. Looked up from germline, CDR1 is MNHEY and CDR2 is SMNVEV (reference sequence). CDR3 length equals 14 residues. In DNA form, the CDR3 reads TGTGCCAGCAGTTTGTCCACAGGGAACTATGGCTACACCTTC. Protein: CASSLSTGNYGYTF.

The chain carries TRBV5-6 and TRBJ2-1; TRBD2 aligns across 12 bases. This CDR3 contains 18 residues. The germline gives CDR1 SGHDT, CDR2 YYEEEE. V lost 4 bases, J lost 0 bases, and 8 bases stayed unmatched. CDR3 nucleotides: TGTGCCAGCAGCCCCGGGACTAGCGGGTTGAGCTCCTACAATGAGCAGTTCTTC. Protein sequence: CASSPGTSGLSSYNEQFF.

The rearrangement uses TRBV7-9 and TRBJ2-4, with D perhaps TRBD1 (6 bases). This CDR3 is built from 12 residues. Germline V CDR1 and CDR2: SEHNR, FQNEAQ (reference sequence). V was trimmed by 5 bases and J by 10 bases, leaving 12 bases between them. For the CDR3, the DNA is TGTGCCAGCAGCGACAGGTTCGAGATTCAGTACTTC. Residues: CASSDRFEIQYF.

The chain links TRBV11-3 to TRBJ2-2; 8 bases agree with TRBD1. This CDR3 is 15 amino acids long. V lost 5 bases to trimming and J lost 1 base; unmatched junction nucleotides: 3. CDR1 is SGHNT and CDR2 is YENEEA in the germline V gene. The CDR3 DNA reads as TGTGCCAGCAGCCCGGACAGGGTGAACACCGGGGAGCTGTTTTTT. It specifies CASSPDRVNTGELFF. Full variable domain (rest looked up from reference TRBV11-3 and TRBJ2-2): EAGVVQSPRYKIIEKKQPVAFWCNPISGHNTLYWYLQNLGQGPELLIRYENEEAVDDSQLPKDRFSAERLKGVDSTLKIQPAELGDSAVYLCASSPDRVNTGELFFGEGSRLTVL.

The chain has TRBV29-1 and TRBJ2-2, with 8 bases identical to TRBD1. The CDR3 contains 12 residues. The V segment lost 5 bases and the J segment 8 bases; nucleotides outside the gene matches: 4. Looked up from germline, CDR1 is SQVTM and CDR2 is ANQGSEA. The CDR3 bases are TGCAGCGTTCCAGGGGGCTTGGGGGAGCTGTTTTTT. Amino acid sequence: CSVPGGLGELFF.

This sequence joins TRBV4-1 and TRBJ1-4; no reliable D call. Germline V gene data show CDR1 as MGHRA and CDR2 as YSYEKL. V gave up 0 bases and J gave up 7 bases, with 12 bases separating them. The CDR3 has 15 residues. CDR3 DNA sequence: TGCGCCAGCAGCCAAGAAACTCGGGGTGGTGAAAAACTGTTTTTT. It specifies CASSQETRGGEKLFF.

The chain couples TRBV5-1 to TRBJ2-1, with a tentative D call TRBD2 (6 bases). Trimming pared 0 bases from V and 1 base from J, leaving 14 bases between. CDR1 and CDR2 (germline): SGHRS, YFSETQ. CDR3 length equals 17 residues. CDR3: CASSLAYGGESYNEQFF. Here the CDR3 DNA reads TGCGCCAGCAGCTTGGCCTACGGGGGAGAGTCCTACAATGAGCAGTTCTTC. Filled out from reference TRBV5-1 and TRBJ2-1, the complete variable domain reads KAGVTQTPRYLIKTRGQQVTLSCSPISGHRSVSWYQQTPGQGLQFLFEYFSETQRNKGNFPGRFSGRQFSNSRSEMNVSTLELGDSALYLCASSLAYGGESYNEQFFGPGTRLTVL.

This chain connects TRBV29-1 to TRBJ2-6; unclear D gene. The CDR3 is 15 residues long. Trimming took off 7 bases at V and 1 base at J, with 14 bases between the two ends. The V gene's germline CDR1 is SQVTM and CDR2 ANQGSEA. Written as DNA, the CDR3 is TGCAGCGCAACGGACGTTGGTTCTGGGGCCAACGTCCTGACTTTC. Residues: CSATDVGSGANVLTF.

V usage is TRBV27 and J usage is TRBJ2-7; tentatively, D is TRBD2 (6 bases). The V end was cut by 3 bases, the J end by 7 bases, with 13 bases between. Germline V lookup: CDR1 MNHEY, CDR2 SMNVEV (reference sequence). The CDR3 covers 13 residues. CDR3 in amino acids: CASSFGTAGEQYF. The CDR3 DNA reads as TGTGCCAGCAGTTTTGGGACGGCGGGGGAGCAGTACTTC.

The chain joins TRBV28 to TRBJ2-7; 9 positions match TRBD1. The CDR3 consists of 15 residues. CDR1 MDHEN and CDR2 SYDVKM come from the germline V gene. The V gene end was trimmed by 0 bases and the J gene end by 4 bases; junction bases not matched to a gene: 4. The DNA of the CDR3 is TGTGCCAGCAGTTTATGGGGGACAGGGAATTACGAGCAGTACTTC. Its translation: CASSLWGTGNYEQYF.

The chain links TRBV27 to TRBJ2-1; perhaps TRBD1 as D (6 bases). Germline assignment: CDR1 MNHEY and CDR2 SMNVEV (reference sequence). V shed 5 bases and J shed 1 base, with 9 bases lying between them. This CDR3 has 14 residues. The CDR3 nucleotides read TGTGCCAGCAGTACAGGGATGTCCTACAATGAGCAGTTCTTC. Amino acid sequence: CASSTGMSYNEQFF.

This chain connects TRBV5-4 to TRBJ2-5; TRBD1 might be the D (5 bases). Germline values: CDR1 SGHNT, CDR2 YYREEE (reference sequence). The CDR3 is 14 residues long. V was clipped by 4 bases and J by 5 bases, with 15 bases between them. The chain's CDR3 is CASSHFGAGETQYF. The CDR3 DNA follows: TGTGCCAGCAGCCACTTCGGAGCAGGGGAGACCCAGTACTTC.

The rearrangement joins TRBV10-1 to TRBJ2-1; TRBD1 matches 9 bases. This CDR3 contains 18 residues. The germline V gene encodes CDR1 WNHNN and CDR2 SYGVQD (reference sequence). Trimming removed 1 base from V and 3 bases from J; junction bases left unmatched: 10. CDR3 loop: CASSEFKLGTGNYNEQFF. In DNA, the CDR3 is TGCGCCAGCAGTGAGTTCAAACTAGGGACAGGGAACTACAATGAGCAGTTCTTC.

This clone was picked up a small number of times. One end of the junction does not line up with germline, which may come from a read error. The rearrangement joins TRBV15 to TRBJ1-1; D call uncertain. This CDR3 spans 12 amino acids. CDR1 is LNHNV, CDR2 YYDKDF, per germline (reference sequence). The CDR3 region has the DNA TGTGCCACCAGCAGGATCAACAGTGAAGCTTTCTTT. Protein sequence: CATSRINSEAFF.

The V and J genes are TRBV11-2 and TRBJ2-7; D gene uncertain. Trimming removed 5 bases at V and 5 bases at J, with 13 bases between. The V gene's germline CDR1 is SGHAT and CDR2 FQNNGV. CDR3 length equals 13 residues. The CDR3: CASSGRNSDEQYF. CDR3 nucleotide sequence: TGTGCCAGCAGCGGCAGGAATTCGGACGAGCAGTACTTC.

The V gene is TRBV4-2, the J gene TRBJ1-2; D call uncertain. Germline-derived CDR1 and CDR2 are LGHNA and YNFKEQ. The CDR3 has 13 residues. V shed 5 bases and J shed 3 bases, with 10 bases lying between them. CDR3 residues: CASSEKPDYGYTF. CDR3 in DNA: TGTGCCAGCAGCGAGAAACCAGACTATGGCTACACCTTC.

The V call is TRBV14, the J call TRBJ2-1; 11 nucleotides line up with TRBD2. Germline-derived CDR1 and CDR2 are SGHDN and FVKESK. This CDR3 is built from 16 residues. V trimming: 5 bases; J trimming: 10 bases; junction bases outside the gene matches: 13. The CDR3 loop is CASSLRLAGLQKEQFF. In DNA form, the CDR3 reads TGTGCCAGCAGCTTGCGACTAGCGGGACTCCAAAAGGAGCAGTTCTTC.